This T cell receptor beta chain derives from a study of blood T cell repertoires in COVID-19. Study in general: Sample material is recorded as cDNA or gDNA derived from T cells, B-cell-depleted T cells, or PBMCs.

This clone was detected a few times. One end of the junction varies from germline; a read error may be responsible. Original analysis: Amplifying reference gene primers gave estimates of nucleated cell counts. The protocol was immunoSEQ multiplex PCR, while the TCRdb copy is restricted to in-frame clones and leaves out a portion. V and J calls and clone size are as listed in that table; D and trimming were resolved from the DNA. Among 70,000 to 75,000 clones listed, more than 80% were seen once. The CDR3 spans 11 residues. Per germline, CDR1 SEHNR and CDR2 FQNEAQ (reference sequence). The sequence was obtained from a woman aged 80 or over with active or convalescent COVID-19. Sequencing was done on a sample of peripheral blood. The chain is built from TRBV7-9 and TRBJ2-7, with a possible D match to TRBD1 (5 bases). The CDR3 nucleotides are TGTGCCAGCAGCTTAGCAGGGGCCCAGGGCTTC. Amino acids: CASSLAGAQGF.